The 21 T cell receptor beta chains below all came from one sample that was sequenced in a study of shared clonotypes between healthy human individuals (dated by TCRdb to about 2020). Library construction relied on the immunoSEQ multiplex PCR assay. TCRdb stores this immuneACCESS table with in-frame sequences only. Part of the clones is absent; in the studies checked, under half of the shortfall reflects unresolved V genes, and no reason is known for the rest. Present in this sample are about 2 million clones, about 94% of which were seen just once. The leading ten clones occupy about 1.1% of the sample. CD8 naive samples were obtained by positive selection for CCR7 among CD45RO-negative cells, yielding a CD45RA+CCR7+ population from which TemRA cells were excluded. The specimen was naive CD8+ T cells sorted from blood. This sample's cell subset or site label indicates: CD45RA+CCR7+. These receptors all come from a man younger than 35 in good health.

This chain uses TRBV25-1 with TRBJ1-4; 8 bases map to TRBD1. J lost 6 bases, V lost 7 bases, and 7 bases had no gene match. This CDR3 is 14 amino acids long. Germline CDR1 reads MGHDK; CDR2 reads SYGVNS. CDR3 sequence reads: CASNSRGLHEKLFF. The CDR3 DNA is TGTGCCAGCAACTCCAGGGGGCTTCATGAAAAACTGTTTTTT.

The CDR3 nucleotides are TGTGCCAGCAGCTGGTTGGAGGGGCCTTATGGCTACACCTTC. This encodes CASSWLEGPYGYTF. The chain combines TRBV5-6 with TRBJ1-2; D may be TRBD1 (5 bases). This CDR3 has 14 amino acids. Germline V gene data show CDR1 as SGHDT and CDR2 as YYEEEE. V lost 3 bases and J lost 5, with 14 bases in between. Combining the CDR3 with reference TRBV5-6 and TRBJ1-2 gives the whole variable domain DAGVTQSPTHLIKTRGQQVTLRCSPKSGHDTVSWYQQALGQGPQFIFQYYEEEERQRGNFPDRFSGHQFPNYSSELNVNALLLGDSALYLCASSWLEGPYGYTFGSGTRLTVV.

Concerning this clone itself: The same CDR3 can be traced to other DNA sequences in this sample. The rearrangement uses TRBV9 and TRBJ2-2; D possibly matches TRBD1 or TRBD2 (6 bases each). V lost 0 bases to trimming and J lost 8 bases, with 14 bases between them. The CDR3 is 15 residues long. Germline CDR1 and CDR2: SGDLS and YYNGEE. CDR3 region: CASSVAGGPVGELFF. The CDR3 DNA sequence: TGTGCCAGCAGCGTAGCTGGGGGGCCCGTGGGGGAGCTGTTTTTT.

The V call is TRBV10-2, the J call TRBJ1-2, with D possibly TRBD1 on 6 matching bases. V was trimmed by 7 bases and J by 4 bases, leaving 10 bases between them. This CDR3 spans 12 amino acids. In germline, CDR1 is WSHSY, CDR2 SAAADI. The CDR3 coding sequence is TGCGCCAGCACCGAGGACAGCTATGGCTACACCTTC. As protein: CASTEDSYGYTF.

The chain uses TRBV6-5 and TRBJ1-6; tentative D call: TRBD1 (6 bases). Germline CDR1 is MNHEY and CDR2 is SVGAGI. The CDR3 runs 15 residues. V was cut by 5 bases and J by 8 bases, with 16 bases left in between. CDR3 bases: TGTGCCAGCAGTCACTTACAGGGCCTCGATTCACCCCTCCACTTT. Translation gives CASSHLQGLDSPLHF.

This clone appeared once. This chain uses TRBV27 with TRBJ1-5, with TRBD1 matching over 8 bases. Germline values: CDR1 MNHEY, CDR2 SMNVEV (reference sequence). CDR3 size: 16 residues. The V and J ends lost 7 bases and 3 bases, in that order; junction bases with no gene match: 11. The CDR3 is CASIPTGGSPNQPQHF. The CDR3 bases are TGTGCCAGCATCCCAACAGGGGGATCTCCCAATCAGCCCCAGCATTTT.

For the CDR3, the DNA is TGTGCCAGCGCTCCGGGCCCGGATGAGTTCTTC. It codes for CASAPGPDEFF. This chain connects TRBV27 to TRBJ2-1; D gene uncertain. This CDR3 has 11 residues. V lost 8 bases and J lost 14, with 16 bases in between. Germline V gene lookup returns CDR1 MNHEY and CDR2 SMNVEV (reference sequence).

The CDR3 nucleotides are TGTGCCAGCAGTGAGGGACAGAATGACTCCTACGAGCAGTACTTC. Translated: CASSEGQNDSYEQYF. The chain uses TRBV6-1 and TRBJ2-7, with 7 bases identical to TRBD1. The CDR3 totals 15 residues. Germline V gene sequence: CDR1 MNHNS, CDR2 SASEGT. Losses at the gene ends were 3 bases for V and 0 bases for J; bases not matched to a gene: 5.

This clone was detected once. J is TRBJ2-3 and V is TRBV7-4; 8 nucleotides agree with TRBD1. V shed 2 bases and J 5 bases; nucleotides not matched to a gene: 9. Germline CDR1 SGHVT, CDR2 SQSDAQ. CDR3 length: 16 residues. The CDR3: CASSLPDRGRIDTQYF. The DNA for the CDR3 is TGTGCCAGCAGCTTACCCGACAGGGGACGGATAGATACGCAGTATTTT.

The genes are TRBV7-9 and TRBJ2-5; 7 bases align to TRBD2. CDR3 length: 15 amino acids. Per germline, CDR1 SEHNR and CDR2 FQNEAQ (reference sequence). V lost 2 bases, J lost 5 bases, and 8 bases stayed unmatched. CDR3 sequence reads: CASSLFGGSQETQYF. CDR3 nucleotide sequence: TGTGCCAGCAGCTTATTCGGCGGGAGTCAGGAGACCCAGTACTTC.

The chain employs TRBV29-1 and TRBJ1-2; D gene uncertain. Trimming removed 7 bases from V and 4 bases from J, with 16 bases in between. The CDR3 has 13 residues. Germline V gives CDR1 SQVTM, CDR2 ANQGSEA. CDR3 region: CSAVRPGSYGYTF. In DNA form, the CDR3 reads TGCAGCGCTGTCCGTCCGGGGTCCTATGGCTACACCTTC.

The genes are TRBV12-5 and TRBJ1-5, with D perhaps TRBD1 (5 bases). Germline CDR1 LGHNT, CDR2 FRNRAP. This CDR3 is built from 15 residues. The ends were cut back, 3 bases at V and 0 bases at J, with 9 bases in the middle. CDR3 sequence (DNA): TGTGCTAGTGGTTTTTCGGGGCTTAGCAATCAGCCCCAGCATTTT. Its translation: CASGFSGLSNQPQHF.

This clone was seen only once. V gene TRBV9 combines with J gene TRBJ2-1; D might be TRBD1 or TRBD2, each matching 5 bases. Trimming cost V 7 bases and J 10 bases, with 24 bases left between them. The CDR3 has 15 residues. From germline, CDR1 is SGDLS and CDR2 YYNGEE. CDR3 sequence: CASRYDQRGEPEQFF. The DNA of the CDR3 is TGTGCCAGCCGGTATGATCAGAGGGGCGAGCCAGAGCAGTTCTTC.

The rearrangement joins TRBV7-9 to TRBJ2-7; D is tentatively TRBD1 or TRBD2 (6 bases each). V was pared by 10 bases and J by 2 bases, with 15 bases between. Germline loops: CDR1 SEHNR, CDR2 FQNEAQ (reference sequence). The CDR3 has 13 amino acids. Here the CDR3 DNA reads TGTGCCACCCGCGGAGGGGGAGCCTACGAGCAGTACTTC. Translation gives CATRGGGAYEQYF.

In DNA, the CDR3 is TGCGCCAGCAGCAAACTGACAGGGGTTCATGAAAAACTGTTTTTT. Encoded protein: CASSKLTGVHEKLFF. V gene TRBV4-3 combines with J gene TRBJ1-4; TRBD1 agrees at 8 bases. CDR1 and CDR2 from the germline V gene are LGHNA and YSLEER. There are 15 residues in the CDR3. Germline trimming cut 5 bases from V and 6 bases from J; bases unmatched to any gene: 8.

The rearrangement joins TRBV9 to TRBJ2-7; 7 nucleotides match TRBD1. V lost 4 bases, J lost 5 bases, and 6 bases stayed unmatched. Germline V lookup: CDR1 SGDLS, CDR2 YYNGEE. The CDR3 has 13 residues. CDR3 sequence reads: CASSPRTGHEQYF. The CDR3 region has the DNA TGTGCCAGCAGCCCAAGGACAGGACACGAGCAGTACTTC.

The rearrangement joins TRBV15 to TRBJ1-5; possibly TRBD1 for D (5 bases). The CDR3 spans 16 residues. Germline lookup yields CDR1 LNHNV and CDR2 YYDKDF (reference sequence). V was cut by 0 bases and J by 1 base, with 10 bases left in between. The CDR3 region has the DNA TGTGCCACCAGCAGAGAAAGGGGAGGGAGCAATCAGCCCCAGCATTTT. As protein: CATSRERGGSNQPQHF.

The J gene is TRBJ2-7, the V gene TRBV5-8; D call uncertain. Germline CDR1 SGHTS, CDR2 YDEGEE. This CDR3 contains 12 residues. Trimming shortened V by 3 bases and J by 3 bases, and 7 bases separated the two germline ends. The CDR3 spells CASSYDRYEQYF. The CDR3 DNA sequence: TGTGCCAGCAGCTATGACCGCTACGAGCAGTACTTC.

As concerns this clone: Other DNA sequences in the sample encode the same CDR3. The chain couples TRBV6-5 to TRBJ1-5; maybe TRBD1 (6 bases). Germline assignment: CDR1 MNHEY and CDR2 SVGAGI. With 2 bases removed from V and 7 bases from J, the gap between germline ends came to 9 bases. CDR3 length: 13 amino acids. The CDR3 coding sequence is TGTGCCAGCAGTTACGGCCAGGGGCAGCCCCAGCATTTT. Translating it yields CASSYGQGQPQHF.

The chain is built from TRBV2 and TRBJ1-1, with no clear D. The CDR3 consists of 13 residues. In germline, CDR1 is SNHLY, CDR2 FYNNEI. Trimming removed 6 bases at V and 7 bases at J, with 15 bases between. The CDR3 loop is CASRGSSEFEAFF. CDR3 nucleotides: TGTGCCAGCAGGGGCTCCTCGGAGTTTGAAGCTTTCTTT.

The chain uses TRBV4-3 and TRBJ2-7; TRBD1 matches 7 bases. Germline values: CDR1 LGHNA, CDR2 YSLEER. The CDR3 consists of 15 residues. V gave up 0 bases and J gave up 0 bases; unmatched junction bases: 2. CDR3 protein: CASSQEAGGSYEQYF. The DNA of the CDR3 is TGCGCCAGCAGCCAAGAGGCAGGGGGCTCCTACGAGCAGTACTTC.